Below are 22 T cell receptor beta chains sequenced from a single sample in a study of T cells after yellow fever vaccination (dated by TCRdb to the late 2010s). The treatment or condition label, read with the paper, signifies: live attenuated yellow fever vaccine strain. The library was generated by 5' RACE. Sequencing used an Illumina HiSeq 2500. In-frame beta chains were kept once TCRdb had trimmed the public reads at Q25 with fastp and called clones with MiXCR. Entries are consolidated by CDR3 protein sequence, retaining the most common genes and DNA. The sample table records about 85,000 distinct CDR3 sequences; 13% of these occur just once. The ten largest clones take up around 23% of the sample. The sequencing here drew on CD8+ T cells not binding an NS4B(214-222) dextramer, sorted from PBMCs, taken more than 20 days after the first yellow fever vaccination. Sample cell subset or site, as interpreted from the label and publication: NS4B epitope dextramer-negative CD8 T cells. These receptors were collected from a young man who received the YFV17D yellow fever vaccine.

This chain connects TRBV27 to TRBJ2-2; tentatively, D is TRBD1 or TRBD2 (5 bases each). V was cut by 8 bases and J by 0 bases, with 10 bases left in between. Germline assignment: CDR1 MNHEY and CDR2 SMNVEV (reference sequence). CDR3 length: 14 residues. The CDR3 region has the DNA TGTGCCAGCGCCCCGGGACCGAACACCGGGGAGCTGTTTTTT. Amino acids: CASAPGPNTGELFF.

This clonotype was observed a handful of times. J is TRBJ1-2 and V is TRBV7-9, with D perhaps matching TRBD1 (6 bases). The CDR3 length is 15 residues. V was pared by 4 bases and J by 0 bases, with 12 bases between. Germline values: CDR1 SEHNR, CDR2 FQNEAQ (reference sequence). CDR3 in amino acids: CASSWTEYANYGYTF. In DNA, the CDR3 is TGTGCCAGCAGCTGGACAGAGTACGCTAACTATGGCTACACCTTC. Complete variable domain (other parts from reference TRBV7-9 and TRBJ1-2): DTGVSQNPRHKITKRGQNVTFRCDPISEHNRLYWYRQTLGQGPEFLTYFQNEAQLEKSRLLSDRFSAERPKGSFSTLEIQRTEQGDSAMYLCASSWTEYANYGYTFGSGTRLTVV.

The chain combines TRBV4-1 with TRBJ1-1, with no clear D. The CDR3 loop spans 14 amino acids. The ends were cut back, 3 bases at V and 5 bases at J, with 13 bases in the middle. Germline V gene lookup returns CDR1 MGHRA and CDR2 YSYEKL. The CDR3 coding sequence is TGCGCCAGCAGCCAGCCCCAGGAGAATACTGAAGCTTTCTTT. It codes for CASSQPQENTEAFF.

This rearrangement joins TRBV6-1 to TRBJ1-5; D not resolved. Germline V lookup: CDR1 MNHNS, CDR2 SASEGT. V was pared by 6 bases and J by 3 bases, with 12 bases between. The CDR3 sequence is 14 residues long. The CDR3 DNA sequence: TGTGCCAGCAGCTCAGGACGGACCAATCAGCCCCAGCATTTT. Translating it yields CASSSGRTNQPQHF.

The chain combines TRBV9 with TRBJ2-5, with unresolved D. This CDR3 spans 15 amino acids. The germline gives CDR1 SGDLS, CDR2 YYNGEE. V was trimmed by 2 bases and J by 4 bases, leaving 15 bases between them. CDR3 bases: TGTGCCAGCAGCGTCTTCGGCTCCTCGTTAGAGACCCAGTACTTC. It encodes CASSVFGSSLETQYF. Full variable domain (missing parts from reference TRBV9 and TRBJ2-5): DSGVTQTPKHLITATGQRVTLRCSPRSGDLSVYWYQQSLDQGLQFLIQYYNGEERAKGNILERFSAQQFPDLHSELNLSSLELGDSALYFCASSVFGSSLETQYFGPGTRLLVL.

The chain joins TRBV12-3 or TRBV12-4 to TRBJ2-3; D possibly matches TRBD1 or TRBD2 (5 bases each). V was pared by 3 bases and J by 1 base, with 8 bases between. The CDR3 spans 14 residues. CDR3 region: CASSLVGGTDTQYF. DNA for the CDR3: TGTGCCAGCAGTTTGGTGGGGGGCACAGATACGCAGTATTTT.

This clonotype was seen more than once but under ten times. The J gene is TRBJ2-3, the V gene TRBV4-1, with 7 bases matching TRBD2. V dropped 0 bases and J dropped 0; count of bases not matched to a gene: 3. The CDR3 has 16 residues. Germline-derived CDR1 and CDR2 are MGHRA and YSYEKL. CDR3 loop: CASSQEAGSSTDTQYF. The CDR3 DNA sequence: TGCGCCAGCAGCCAAGAAGCGGGGTCTAGCACAGATACGCAGTATTTT.

V usage is TRBV6-5 and J usage is TRBJ2-1; a weak D match, TRBD2 (6 bases). Germline CDR1 is MNHEY and CDR2 is SVGAGI. V gave up 4 bases and J gave up 0 bases, with 13 bases separating them. This CDR3 contains 16 residues. CDR3 protein: CASSSGRESSYNEQFF. In DNA, the CDR3 is TGTGCCAGCAGTTCCGGACGGGAGAGCTCCTACAATGAGCAGTTCTTC.

This clonotype appeared a few times. The junction differs from germline at one of its ends, possibly a read error. The DNA for the CDR3 is TGTGCCAGCAGTTCCCGGGACAGGGGCTCCTCCGAGCAGTACTTC. Protein sequence: CASSSRDRGSSEQYF. J is TRBJ2-7 and V is TRBV12-3 or TRBV12-4; 10 positions agree with TRBD1. CDR3 length: 15 amino acids.

This sequence joins TRBV4-1 and TRBJ1-5; D remains unclear. Germline assignment: CDR1 MGHRA and CDR2 YSYEKL. There are 16 residues in the CDR3. Trimming removed 0 bases at V and 7 bases at J, with 16 bases between. The CDR3 protein is CASSQDLRAGEQPQHF. CDR3 sequence (DNA): TGCGCCAGCAGCCAAGATTTACGGGCCGGGGAACAGCCCCAGCATTTT.

This clonotype showed up just a few times. This chain links TRBV13 with TRBJ2-5, with TRBD1 matching 8 bases. Losses at the gene ends were 5 bases for V and 2 bases for J; bases not matched to a gene: 7. Germline V gene sequence: CDR1 PRHDT, CDR2 FYEKMQ (reference sequence). The CDR3 runs to 15 residues. CDR3 amino acids: CASSRDRGGQETQYF. DNA of the CDR3: TGTGCCAGCAGCCGAGACAGGGGAGGTCAAGAGACCCAGTACTTC.

This clonotype was detected a few times. The rearrangement joins TRBV6-2 or TRBV6-3 to TRBJ2-4, with D possibly TRBD1 on 6 matching bases. This CDR3 contains 15 residues. Trimming left V 5 bases short and J 2 bases short, with 13 bases between. In germline, CDR1 is MNHEY, CDR2 SVGEGT. CDR3 in amino acids: CASSQGHLSKNIQYF. The CDR3 nucleotides are TGTGCCAGCAGTCAGGGGCATCTGTCCAAAAACATTCAGTACTTC.

The chain has TRBV4-1 and TRBJ2-5; TRBD2 might be the D (6 bases). The V gene's germline CDR1 is MGHRA and CDR2 YSYEKL. The CDR3 has 14 amino acids. The ends were cut back, 4 bases at V and 5 bases at J, with 14 bases in the middle. The CDR3 coding sequence is TGCGCCAGCAGCCCTCTGCCGGGGAGGGAGACCCAGTACTTC. Protein sequence: CASSPLPGRETQYF.

This clonotype turned up a few times. The gene calls are TRBV15 and TRBJ2-1; D remains ambiguous. The CDR3 has 13 residues. V lost 9 bases and J 8 bases, leaving 17 bases between the germline ends. Per germline, CDR1 LNHNV and CDR2 YYDKDF (reference sequence). The DNA of the CDR3 is TGTGCCACGAGCGCCTCTACAGCCGATGAGCAGTTCTTC. This encodes CATSASTADEQFF.

This clonotype was counted a few times. The genes are TRBV4-1 and TRBJ1-1; D perhaps matches TRBD1 (5 bases). The V and J ends lost 3 bases and 0 bases respectively, with 20 bases between them. This CDR3 spans 18 amino acids. Looked up from germline, CDR1 is MGHRA and CDR2 is YSYEKL. Written as DNA, the CDR3 is TGCGCCAGCAGCCAGTCCGGAGGGGCTGGATCCATGAACACTGAAGCTTTCTTT. Its protein product is CASSQSGGAGSMNTEAFF.

There are many counts of this clonotype. The chain carries TRBV10-3 and TRBJ1-6, with 9 positions matching TRBD1. With 4 bases clipped from V and 7 bases from J, the junction kept 5 bases outside the gene matches. Per germline, CDR1 ENHRY and CDR2 SYGVKD. This CDR3 is built from 15 residues. As DNA, the CDR3 is TGTGCCATCAGTGCCGAGACAGGGGGGAATTCACCCCTCCACTTT. This sequence encodes CAISAETGGNSPLHF.

The genes are TRBV20-1 and TRBJ2-2; TRBD2 matches at 11 bases. CDR3 length: 18 amino acids. Germline trimming cut 1 base from V and 0 bases from J; bases unmatched to any gene: 7. Germline CDR1 is DFQATT and CDR2 is SNEGSKA (reference sequence). This chain's CDR3 is CSARGASGGPTNTGELFF. For the CDR3, the DNA is TGCAGTGCTAGAGGGGCTAGCGGGGGGCCTACGAACACCGGGGAGCTGTTTTTT.

This clonotype has more than one count but fewer than ten. The rearrangement uses TRBV29-1 and TRBJ2-2; D remains unclear. Trimming pared 7 bases from V and 4 bases from J, leaving 13 bases between. This CDR3 is built from 13 residues. CDR1 is SQVTM and CDR2 is ANQGSEA in the germline V gene. This CDR3 is CSGLSAGTGELFF. CDR3 DNA sequence: TGCAGCGGCCTCTCGGCAGGCACCGGGGAGCTGTTTTTT.

This clonotype was counted a few times. V is TRBV28 and J is TRBJ2-5; D ambiguous. Per germline, CDR1 MDHEN and CDR2 SYDVKM. This CDR3 has 12 residues. The ends were cut back, 7 bases at V and 3 bases at J, with 9 bases in the middle. The CDR3 DNA follows: TGTGCCAGCAAGAACGCAAAAGAGACCCAGTACTTC. It codes for CASKNAKETQYF.

Only a few counts were recorded for this clonotype. One end of the junction varies from germline; a read error may be responsible. The chain is built from TRBV12-3 or TRBV12-4 and TRBJ2-7; D remains unclear. The CDR3 is 8 amino acids. CDR3 protein: CASSFRDF. The CDR3 DNA is TGTGCCAGCAGTTTTCGCGACTTC.

This clonotype turned up a few times. The V and J genes are TRBV21-1 and TRBJ2-7; the D segment call TRBD1 is taken from the table without a DNA check. TRBV21-1 is a pseudogene. This CDR3 is built from 15 residues. The CDR3 coding sequence is TGTGCCAGCAGCAAAGATAGGACAGGGACCTACGAGCAGTACTTC. This gives the protein CASSKDRTGTYEQYF.

The chain couples TRBV5-6 to TRBJ1-2; D not resolved. The CDR3 runs to 14 residues. V lost 0 bases and J lost 4, with 10 bases in between. The germline V gene has CDR1 SGHDT and CDR2 YYEEEE. In nucleotides, the CDR3 is TGTGCCAGCAGCTTGGGATCGATGAGCTATGGCTACACCTTC. This translates into CASSLGSMSYGYTF.